This T cell receptor beta chain was documented in a study of T cell responses to AZD1222 COVID-19 vaccine. Notes on the study in general: White British donors predominated, females outnumbered males, and clonal diversity was possibly underestimated. Seropositive AZD1222 recipients at baseline numbered only 6 or 7. It was only after the peak T cell response that any repertoires were sampled. Across the whole spike, CD4 TCRs peaked at regions 160-218 and 743-854.

Turning to this clone: As yet, its antigen is unknown.

The table came from immunoSEQ multiplex PCR; TCRdb's copy has only in-frame clones and leaves some out. The table has some 150,000 clones, 94% seen once; the top ten hold roughly 1.2%. This CDR3 comprises 12 residues. The V gene's germline CDR1 is SNHLY and CDR2 FYNNEI. Germline trimming cut 6 bases from V and 5 bases from J; bases unmatched to any gene: 3. Source: peripheral blood, taken on day 0 of AZD1222 vaccination. The source is an adult in good health. The chain has TRBV2 and TRBJ1-1, with 7 bases identical to TRBD1. DNA of the CDR3: TGTGCCAGCAGAGTGGACAGGACTGAAGCTTTCTTT. Translated: CASRVDRTEAFF.